The 8 T cell receptor beta chains below were found in one sample sequenced in a study of blood T cell repertoires in COVID-19. Data came from immunoSEQ multiplex PCR; TCRdb stores just in-frame clones and leaves some out. Of roughly 40,000 clones listed, around three quarters are singletons. Source material: peripheral blood. The receptor source for this set is an elderly woman with acute or convalescent COVID-19.

The genes are TRBV25-1 and TRBJ2-2, with D perhaps TRBD1 (6 bases). Germline V CDR1 and CDR2: MGHDK, SYGVNS. CDR3 length: 14 residues. Deletions cut 5 bases from V and 4 bases from J, with 11 bases between. The CDR3 sequence is CASSPGATTGELFF. Written as DNA, the CDR3 is TGTGCCAGCAGTCCAGGGGCCACCACCGGGGAGCTGTTTTTT.

The V gene is TRBV29-1, the J gene TRBJ2-1; D unresolved. CDR3 length equals 14 residues. Germline V gene sequence: CDR1 SQVTM, CDR2 ANQGSEA. Trimming cost V 4 bases and J 6 bases, with 16 bases left between them. The CDR3 reads CSVGVPPLGNEQFF. Here the CDR3 DNA reads TGCAGCGTTGGGGTCCCGCCTCTAGGCAATGAGCAGTTCTTC.

The V and J genes are TRBV3-1 (or the pseudogene TRBV3-2) and TRBJ2-1; TRBD2 matches 13 bases. The V and J ends lost 4 bases and 8 bases, in that order; junction bases with no gene match: 5. There are 15 residues in the CDR3. CDR1 is LGHDT, CDR2 YNNKEL, per germline (reference sequence). CDR3: CASSRRTSGSDEQFF. The CDR3 nucleotides are TGTGCCAGCAGCCGCCGGACTAGCGGGAGTGATGAGCAGTTCTTC.

CDR3 coding DNA: TGTGCCAGCAGCCCCACCCCGGGAGGAATCACCGAGCAGTACTTC. This sequence encodes CASSPTPGGITEQYF. The J gene is TRBJ2-7, the V gene TRBV7-3; 7 bases are a match to TRBD2. The CDR3 runs to 15 residues. Germline trimming cut 5 bases from V and 6 bases from J; bases unmatched to any gene: 13. Germline CDR1 reads SGHTA; CDR2 reads FQGTGA.

The rearrangement links TRBV5-1 to TRBJ2-1; 9 bases fit TRBD1. The CDR3 is made up of 16 amino acids. Germline values: CDR1 SGHRS, CDR2 YFSETQ. Trimming removed 0 bases from V and 6 bases from J; junction bases left unmatched: 7. The CDR3 spells CASSLAPGQGTNEQFF. The DNA for the CDR3 is TGCGCCAGCAGCTTGGCTCCGGGACAGGGTACCAATGAGCAGTTCTTC.

V is TRBV27 and J is TRBJ2-3; 10 bases are shared with TRBD2. The germline V gene encodes CDR1 MNHEY and CDR2 SMNVEV (reference sequence). The CDR3 has 16 residues. J gave up 4 bases and V 5 bases, and 9 bases lay outside the gene matches. CDR3 amino acids: CASSRGTSVIPDTQYF. DNA of the CDR3: TGTGCCAGCAGTCGAGGGACTAGCGTGATCCCAGATACGCAGTATTTT.

The J gene is TRBJ2-1, the V gene TRBV7-9; 12 nucleotides align to TRBD2. CDR1 is SEHNR and CDR2 is FQNEAQ in the germline V gene (reference sequence). Losses at the gene ends were 1 base for V and 10 bases for J; bases not matched to a gene: 5. CDR3 size: 15 residues. The CDR3 DNA follows: TGTGCCAGCAGCTTAGGACTAGCGGGAGTGGGGGAGCAGTTCTTC. It specifies CASSLGLAGVGEQFF.

J is TRBJ2-5 and V is TRBV5-4, with D possibly TRBD2 on 5 matching bases. Germline CDR1 is SGHNT and CDR2 is YYREEE (reference sequence). Trimming removed 5 bases from V and 3 bases from J, with 11 bases in between. This CDR3 is 13 amino acids long. This CDR3 reads CASSPGVEETQYF. The DNA for the CDR3 is TGTGCCAGCAGTCCCGGGGTGGAAGAGACCCAGTACTTC. Together with reference TRBV5-4 and TRBJ2-5, the CDR3 gives the full variable domain: ETGVTQSPTHLIKTRGQQVTLRCSSQSGHNTVSWYQQALGQGPQFIFQYYREEENGRGNFPPRFSGLQFPNYSSELNVNALELDDSALYLCASSPGVEETQYFGPGTRLLVL.